One and the same sample provided the 23 T cell receptor beta chains below, sequenced in a study of type 1 and type 2 diabetes patients. Genomic DNA was the PCR template. A primer set of 30 forward and 13 reverse primers amplified the CDR3. TCRdb redid the calling of the multiplex PCR reads with MiXCR, one entry per CDR3 protein. The profile covers 250,000 or so distinct CDR3 sequences, with more than 40% appearing a single time and approximately 15% taken by the ten largest. Material for sequencing was peripheral blood mononuclear cells (PBMCs). The receptors shown here come from a man aged 18 to 29 with type 2 diabetes.

V usage is TRBV6-6 and J usage is TRBJ2-2, with D perhaps matching TRBD2 (6 bases). Looked up from germline, CDR1 is MNHNY and CDR2 is SVGAGI (reference sequence). Between the trimmed V and J ends, which lost 2 bases and 4 bases, there was a span of 17 bases. This CDR3 has 17 residues. As DNA, the CDR3 is TGTGCCAGCAGTTACCCCGTGACTAGATTCAGCACCGGGGAGCTGTTTTTT. It specifies CASSYPVTRFSTGELFF.

As to this clonotype: At one end the junction does not follow the germline gene, possibly because of a read error. V gene TRBV19 combines with J gene TRBJ1-2; TRBD1 agrees at 8 bases. The CDR3 has 14 residues. Germline V lookup: CDR1 LNHDA, CDR2 SQIVND (reference sequence). CDR3 sequence (DNA): TGTGCCAGTAGTCCTGGACAGGGAATCTATAGCTACACCTTC. Translated: CASSPGQGIYSYTF. The full variable domain, rest sourced from reference TRBV19 and TRBJ1-2, is DGGITQSPKYLFRKEGQNVTLSCEQNLNHDAMYWYRQDPGQGLRLIYYSQIVNDFQKGDIAEGYSVSREKKESFPLTVTSAQKNPTAFYLCASSPGQGIYSYTFGSGTRLTVV.

This chain joins TRBV13 and TRBJ1-6; D remains unclear. CDR1 and CDR2 from the germline V gene are PRHDT and FYEKMQ (reference sequence). The CDR3 consists of 14 residues. V was cut by 5 bases and J by 4 bases, with 9 bases left in between. In DNA, the CDR3 is TGTGCCAGCAGCGACACGGCATATAATTCACCCCTCCACTTT. It specifies CASSDTAYNSPLHF.

This clonotype appeared once. The chain joins TRBV29-1 to TRBJ1-2; D remains ambiguous. Germline V gene data show CDR1 as SQVTM and CDR2 as ANQGSEA. The CDR3 runs 13 residues. Between the trimmed V and J ends, which lost 0 bases and 3 bases, there was a span of 8 bases. CDR3 coding DNA: TGCAGCGTTGAAGATCGACGGGACTATGGCTACACCTTC. This codes for CSVEDRRDYGYTF.

The J gene is TRBJ1-2, the V gene TRBV18; 12 bases match TRBD1. Trimming took 3 bases from V and 6 from J; bases not matched to a gene: 5. Germline V gene sequence: CDR1 KGHSH, CDR2 LQKENI. The CDR3 extends over 15 amino acids. CDR3 DNA: TGTGCCAGCTCACCCACGGGACAGGGGGCGGATGGCTACACCTTC. Protein sequence: CASSPTGQGADGYTF.

The rearrangement links TRBV30 to TRBJ2-3; the D gene is possibly TRBD2 (5 bases). Germline CDR1 reads GTSNPN; CDR2 reads SVGIG (reference sequence). V lost 3 bases, J lost 2 bases, and 9 bases lay in between. The CDR3 runs to 13 residues. The CDR3 loop is CAWSGKDTDTQYF. The DNA for the CDR3 is TGTGCCTGGAGCGGGAAGGACACAGATACGCAGTATTTT.

This chain uses TRBV2 with TRBJ2-3, with D possibly matching TRBD1 (6 bases). V was shortened by 5 bases and J by 3 bases, with 12 bases between the two germline ends. Germline CDR1 SNHLY, CDR2 FYNNEI. The CDR3 loop spans 14 amino acids. The DNA for the CDR3 is TGTGCCAGCAGTCGTAACAGGGAAACAGATACGCAGTATTTT. Protein product: CASSRNRETDTQYF.

J is TRBJ2-5 and V is TRBV7-2; tentatively, D is TRBD1 or TRBD2 (5 bases each). CDR1 is SGHTA and CDR2 is FQGNSA in the germline V gene. The V gene lost 5 bases and the J gene lost 1 base, with 14 bases spanning the gap. The CDR3 is 15 amino acids. The DNA of the CDR3 is TGTGCCAGCAGCCCCCTCGGGACGGGCCAAGAGACCCAGTACTTC. It is translated as CASSPLGTGQETQYF. Complete variable domain (other parts from reference TRBV7-2 and TRBJ2-5): GAGVSQSPSNKVTEKGKDVELRCDPISGHTALYWYRQSLGQGLEFLIYFQGNSAPDKSGLPSDRFSAERTGGSVSTLTIQRTQQEDSAVYLCASSPLGTGQETQYFGPGTRLLVL.

There are a few counts of this clonotype. This rearrangement joins TRBV19 to TRBJ1-6; 7 bases map to TRBD1. CDR3 length: 12 amino acids. Germline-derived CDR1 and CDR2 are LNHDA and SQIVND (reference sequence). Trimming took 11 bases from V and 9 from J; bases not matched to a gene: 7. CDR3 coding DNA: TGTGCCTCTTGCAGGGGGAGTTCACCCCTCCACTTT. As protein: CASCRGSSPLHF.

The table lists this clonotype with a count of one. J is TRBJ1-6 and V is TRBV28; 7 bases line up with TRBD1. Germline lookup yields CDR1 MDHEN and CDR2 SYDVKM. This CDR3 spans 14 amino acids. J was trimmed by 7 bases and V by 7 bases; bases with no gene match: 7. CDR3 region: CASIGGTSNSPLHF. The DNA for the CDR3 is TGTGCCAGCATAGGGGGCACCTCCAATTCACCCCTCCACTTT.

Details on this clonotype: A much larger clone differs by one base, so this may be a read error. The rearrangement uses TRBV5-1 and TRBJ2-3; 7 nucleotides match TRBD1. Germline lookup yields CDR1 SGHRS and CDR2 YFSETQ. The CDR3 loop spans 17 amino acids. The CDR3 nucleotides read TGCGCCAGCAGCTTGGCCATTGGCAGGGGGTACACAGATACGCAGTGTTTT. This translates into CASSLAIGRGYTDTQCF.

The chain is built from TRBV6-6 and TRBJ1-1; the match to TRBD1 covers 7 bases. This CDR3 region has 13 residues. V lost 5 bases, J lost 5 bases, and 5 bases stayed unmatched. The germline CDR1 and CDR2 sequences are MNHNY and SVGAGI (reference sequence). CDR3 sequence: CASSHRGGTEAFF. The CDR3 nucleotides are TGTGCCAGCAGTCACAGGGGAGGGACTGAAGCTTTCTTT.

The J gene is TRBJ2-5, the V gene TRBV5-1; 7 positions match TRBD2. The ends lost 3 bases at V and 4 bases at J; junction bases unmatched: 12. CDR3 length: 16 residues. Per the germline V gene, CDR1 is SGHRS and CDR2 is YFSETQ. In nucleotides, the CDR3 is TGCGCCAGCAGCTCCGGGACTACATCACGTCGAGAGACCCAGTACTTC. It encodes CASSSGTTSRRETQYF.

The chain employs TRBV10-3 and TRBJ2-1; 8 bases are shared with TRBD2. Per germline, CDR1 ENHRY and CDR2 SYGVKD. The CDR3 covers 16 residues. J lost 3 bases, V lost 10 bases, and 14 bases had no gene match. The CDR3 spells CASSQLREAHYNEQFF. DNA for the CDR3: TGTGCCAGCAGCCAGTTGCGGGAGGCCCACTACAATGAGCAGTTCTTC.

The V gene is TRBV20-1, the J gene TRBJ2-7; 10 bases are shared with TRBD1. Germline CDR1 is DFQATT and CDR2 is SNEGSKA (reference sequence). This CDR3 has 15 amino acids. With 0 bases clipped from V and 3 bases from J, the junction kept 5 bases outside the gene matches. The CDR3 loop reads CSARDPGQGIYEQYF. CDR3 DNA: TGCAGTGCTAGAGACCCGGGACAGGGGATCTACGAGCAGTACTTC.

The genes are TRBV20-1 and TRBJ1-5; 11 bases match TRBD1. V lost 5 bases, J lost 6 bases, and 3 bases stayed unmatched. Germline CDR1 DFQATT, CDR2 SNEGSKA (reference sequence). This CDR3 is 13 amino acids long. The CDR3 sequence is CSALDRGPQPQHF. The CDR3 bases are TGCAGTGCTTTGGACAGGGGGCCTCAGCCCCAGCATTTT.

Only a few counts were recorded for this clonotype. The chain joins TRBV19 to TRBJ1-2; 8 nucleotides match TRBD1. Trimming cost V 6 bases and J 2 bases; bases outside gene matches: 5. This CDR3 spans 14 amino acids. Per the germline V gene, CDR1 is LNHDA and CDR2 is SQIVND (reference sequence). CDR3 sequence reads: CASSHTGGNYGYTF. In nucleotides, the CDR3 is TGTGCCAGTAGCCACACAGGGGGGAACTATGGCTACACCTTC.

The CDR3 region has the DNA TGTGCCAGCAGACGAGAGATTTCACCCCTCCACTTT. Translating gives CASRREISPLHF. The chain has TRBV12-3 or TRBV12-4 and TRBJ1-6; D is unclear. The CDR3 has 12 residues. V was shortened by 6 bases and J by 9 bases, with 9 bases between the two germline ends.

Points on this clonotype: The DNA is left out, because the CDR3 cannot be placed on it with certainty; the CDR3 is given as TCRdb lists it. This chain connects TRBV10-2 to TRBJ2-7; the D segment call TRBD1 is taken from the table without a DNA check. Germline CDR1 and CDR2: WSHSY and SAAADI. The CDR3 contains 20 residues when both ends are counted. CDR3: CASSFYICSATGQGSYEQYF.

This clonotype has a handful of counts. J is TRBJ1-3 and V is TRBV12-3 or TRBV12-4, with unresolved D. This CDR3 is built from 18 residues. V was trimmed by 2 bases and J by 4 bases, leaving 21 bases between them. The CDR3 DNA reads as TGTGCCAGCAGTTTATTTCTTGAGGCGGGTTATATCGGAAACACCATATATTTT. Amino acid sequence: CASSLFLEAGYIGNTIYF.

About this clonotype: A junction boundary mismatches the germline segment, possibly from a read error. CDR3 bases: TGTGCCAGCAGCTTAGGTGTGGGGTTTGACACTAAAGCTTTCTTT. It codes for CASSLGVGFDTKAFF. V usage is TRBV7-9 and J usage is TRBJ1-1, with unresolved D. The CDR3 has 15 residues. Germline V gives CDR1 SEHNR, CDR2 FQNEAQ (reference sequence).

This rearrangement joins TRBV24-1 to TRBJ1-2; D is ambiguous. From germline, CDR1 is KGHDR and CDR2 SFDVKD. The CDR3 runs 16 residues. The ends were cut back, 3 bases at V and 7 bases at J, with 20 bases in the middle. The CDR3 nucleotides are TGTGCCACCAGTGATACTAAATTTTGGACTGGCGGTGGCTACACCTTC. Its translation is CATSDTKFWTGGGYTF.

The chain is built from TRBV2 and TRBJ2-1, with 12 nucleotides matching TRBD2. Germline-derived CDR1 and CDR2 are SNHLY and FYNNEI. J lost 4 bases, V lost 6 bases, and 10 bases had no gene match. The CDR3 runs 17 residues. The CDR3, as DNA: TGTGCCAGCAGCAGGACTAGCGGGGTCCCACCATACAATGAGCAGTTCTTC. Amino acid sequence: CASSRTSGVPPYNEQFF.